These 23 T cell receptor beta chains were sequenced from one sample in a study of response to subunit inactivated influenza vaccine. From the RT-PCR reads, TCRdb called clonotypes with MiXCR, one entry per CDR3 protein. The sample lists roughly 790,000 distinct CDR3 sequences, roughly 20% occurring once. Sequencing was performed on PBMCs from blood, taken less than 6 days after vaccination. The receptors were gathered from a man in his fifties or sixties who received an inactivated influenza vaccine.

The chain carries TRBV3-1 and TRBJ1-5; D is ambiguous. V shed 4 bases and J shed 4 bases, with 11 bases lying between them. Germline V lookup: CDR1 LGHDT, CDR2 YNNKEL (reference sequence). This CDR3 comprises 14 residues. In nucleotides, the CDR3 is TGTGCCAGCAGCCCGTCGCCATTTAATCAGCCCCAGCATTTT. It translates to CASSPSPFNQPQHF.

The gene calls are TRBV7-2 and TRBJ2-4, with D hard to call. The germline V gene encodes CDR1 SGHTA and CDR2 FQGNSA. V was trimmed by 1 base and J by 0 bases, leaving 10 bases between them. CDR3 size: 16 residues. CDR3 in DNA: TGTGCCAGCAGCTTAGAACTGGCCCTAGCCAAAAACATTCAGTACTTC. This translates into CASSLELALAKNIQYF.

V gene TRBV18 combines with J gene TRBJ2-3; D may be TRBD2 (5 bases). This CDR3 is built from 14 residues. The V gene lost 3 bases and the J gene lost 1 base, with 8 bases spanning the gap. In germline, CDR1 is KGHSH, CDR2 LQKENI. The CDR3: CASSPYGGTDTQYF. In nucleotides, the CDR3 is TGTGCCAGCTCACCTTACGGGGGCACAGATACGCAGTATTTT.

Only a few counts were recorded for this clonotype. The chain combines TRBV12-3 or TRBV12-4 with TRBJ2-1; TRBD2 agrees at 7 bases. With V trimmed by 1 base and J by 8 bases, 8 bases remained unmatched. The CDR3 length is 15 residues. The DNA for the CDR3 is TGTGCCAGCAGTTTAGGGGGCGGGAGTGGCGATGAGCAGTTCTTC. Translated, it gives CASSLGGGSGDEQFF.

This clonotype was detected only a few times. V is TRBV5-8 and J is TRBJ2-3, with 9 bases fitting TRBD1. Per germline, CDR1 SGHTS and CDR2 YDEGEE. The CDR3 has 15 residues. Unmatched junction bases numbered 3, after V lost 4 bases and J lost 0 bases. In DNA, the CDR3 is TGTGCCAGCAGCGGGGGACAGGGTAGCACAGATACGCAGTATTTT. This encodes CASSGGQGSTDTQYF. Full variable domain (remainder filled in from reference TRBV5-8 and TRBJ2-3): EAGVTQSPTHLIKTRGQQATLRCSPISGHTSVYWYQQALGLGLQFLLWYDEGEERNRGNFPPRFSGRQFPNYSSELNVNALELEDSALYLCASSGGQGSTDTQYFGPGTRLTVL.

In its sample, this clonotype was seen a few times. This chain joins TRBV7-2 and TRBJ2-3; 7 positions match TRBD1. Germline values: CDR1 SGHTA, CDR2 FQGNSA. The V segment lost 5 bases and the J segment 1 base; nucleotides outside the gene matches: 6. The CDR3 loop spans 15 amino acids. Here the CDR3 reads CASSIKQGRTDTQYF. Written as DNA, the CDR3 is TGTGCCAGCAGCATTAAACAGGGGCGCACAGATACGCAGTATTTT. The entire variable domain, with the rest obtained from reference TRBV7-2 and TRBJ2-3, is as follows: GAGVSQSPSNKVTEKGKDVELRCDPISGHTALYWYRQSLGQGLEFLIYFQGNSAPDKSGLPSDRFSAERTGGSVSTLTIQRTQQEDSAVYLCASSIKQGRTDTQYFGPGTRLTVL.

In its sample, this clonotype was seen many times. The CDR3: CASSLVGNNEQFF. The CDR3 nucleotides are TGCGCCAGCAGCTTGGTTGGGAACAATGAGCAGTTCTTC. The chain carries TRBV5-1 and TRBJ2-1; D is undetermined. Germline CDR1 is SGHRS and CDR2 is YFSETQ. The V and J ends lost 0 bases and 5 bases respectively, with 6 bases between them. This CDR3 is built from 13 residues.

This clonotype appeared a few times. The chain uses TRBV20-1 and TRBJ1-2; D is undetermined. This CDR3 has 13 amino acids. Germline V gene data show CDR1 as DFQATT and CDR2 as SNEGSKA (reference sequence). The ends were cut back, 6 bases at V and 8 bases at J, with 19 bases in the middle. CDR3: CSAPPDGPWGYTF. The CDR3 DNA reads TGCAGTGCCCCTCCAGATGGGCCTTGGGGCTACACCTTC.

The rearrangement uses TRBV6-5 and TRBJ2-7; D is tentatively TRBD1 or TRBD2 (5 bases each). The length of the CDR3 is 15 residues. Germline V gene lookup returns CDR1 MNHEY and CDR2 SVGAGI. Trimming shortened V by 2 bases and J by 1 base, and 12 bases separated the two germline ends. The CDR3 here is CASSYARGTSYEQYF. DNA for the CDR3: TGTGCCAGCAGTTACGCACGGGGCACTTCCTACGAGCAGTACTTC.

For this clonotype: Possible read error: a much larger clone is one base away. CDR3 sequence (DNA): TGTGCCTGGAGTGTAAGGGGATTCAGTGAGCAGTTCTTC. It specifies CAWSVRGFSEQFF. V usage is TRBV30 and J usage is TRBJ2-1, with a weak D call TRBD1 (5 bases). Trimming took off 0 bases at V and 9 bases at J, with 12 bases between the two ends. This CDR3 has 13 amino acids. Germline V gives CDR1 GTSNPN, CDR2 SVGIG (reference sequence).

CDR3 nucleotide sequence: TGCAGTGCCTCTGACAGGGGGCGACCAGATACGCAGTATTTT. It translates to CSASDRGRPDTQYF. The rearrangement links TRBV20-1 to TRBJ2-3; 10 nucleotides align to TRBD1. CDR3 length equals 14 residues. Germline CDR1 reads DFQATT; CDR2 reads SNEGSKA (reference sequence). V lost 6 bases and J lost 4; bases outside the gene matches: 7.

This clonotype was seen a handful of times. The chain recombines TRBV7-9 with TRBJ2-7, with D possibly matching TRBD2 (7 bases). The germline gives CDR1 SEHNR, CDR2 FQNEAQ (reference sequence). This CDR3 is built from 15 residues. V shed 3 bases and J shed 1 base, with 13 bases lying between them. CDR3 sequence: CASSLGGQRSYEQYF. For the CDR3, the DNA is TGTGCCAGCAGCTTGGGGGGGCAAAGGTCCTACGAGCAGTACTTC.

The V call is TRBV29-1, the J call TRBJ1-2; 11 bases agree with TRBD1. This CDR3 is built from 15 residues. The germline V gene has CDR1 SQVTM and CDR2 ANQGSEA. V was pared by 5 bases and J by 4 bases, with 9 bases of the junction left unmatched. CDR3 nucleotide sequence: TGCAGCGTTTGGGACAGGGGGGACATATCCTATGGCTACACCTTC. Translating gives CSVWDRGDISYGYTF.

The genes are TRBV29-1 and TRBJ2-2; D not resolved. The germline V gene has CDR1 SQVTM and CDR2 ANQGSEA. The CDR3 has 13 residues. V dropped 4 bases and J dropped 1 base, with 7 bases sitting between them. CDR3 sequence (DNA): TGCAGCGTTGTGGGCAAGAACACCGGGGAGCTGTTTTTT. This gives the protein CSVVGKNTGELFF.

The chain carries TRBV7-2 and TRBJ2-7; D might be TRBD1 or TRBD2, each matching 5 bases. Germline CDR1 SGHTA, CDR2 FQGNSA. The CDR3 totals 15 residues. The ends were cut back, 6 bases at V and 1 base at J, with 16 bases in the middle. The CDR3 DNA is TGTGCCAGCAGAAAAATGGGGGATGGGTCCTACGAGCAGTACTTC. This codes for CASRKMGDGSYEQYF. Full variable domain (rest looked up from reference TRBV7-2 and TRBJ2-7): GAGVSQSPSNKVTEKGKDVELRCDPISGHTALYWYRQSLGQGLEFLIYFQGNSAPDKSGLPSDRFSAERTGGSVSTLTIQRTQQEDSAVYLCASRKMGDGSYEQYFGPGTRLTVT.

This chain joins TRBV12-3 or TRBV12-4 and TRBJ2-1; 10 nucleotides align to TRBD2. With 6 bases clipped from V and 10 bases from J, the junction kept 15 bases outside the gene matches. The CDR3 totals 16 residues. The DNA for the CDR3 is TGTGCCAGCAGCCCACCAGGACTAGCGGAACGGGGAGAGCAGTTCTTC. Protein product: CASSPPGLAERGEQFF.

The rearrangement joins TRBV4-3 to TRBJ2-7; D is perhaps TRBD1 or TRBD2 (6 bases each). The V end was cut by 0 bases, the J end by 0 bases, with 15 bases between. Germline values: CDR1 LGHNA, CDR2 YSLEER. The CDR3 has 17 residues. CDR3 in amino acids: CASSQEGGTTSSYEQYF. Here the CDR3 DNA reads TGCGCCAGCAGCCAAGAAGGGGGGACCACGAGCTCCTACGAGCAGTACTTC.

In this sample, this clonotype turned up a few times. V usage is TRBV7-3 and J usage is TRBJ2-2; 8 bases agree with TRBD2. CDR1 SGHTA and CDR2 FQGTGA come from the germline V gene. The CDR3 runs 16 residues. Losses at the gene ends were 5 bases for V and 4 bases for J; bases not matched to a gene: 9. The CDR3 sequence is CASSLPGTSGTGELFF. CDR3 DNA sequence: TGTGCCAGCAGCCTCCCCGGGACTAGTGGCACCGGGGAGCTGTTTTTT.

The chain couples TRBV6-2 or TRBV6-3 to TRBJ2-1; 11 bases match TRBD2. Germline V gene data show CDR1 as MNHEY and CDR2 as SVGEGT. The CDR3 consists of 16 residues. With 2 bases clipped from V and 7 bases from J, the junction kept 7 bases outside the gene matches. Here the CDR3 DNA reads TGTGCCAGCAGTTACGGTGGTAGCGGGAGGGTAAATGAGCAGTTCTTC. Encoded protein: CASSYGGSGRVNEQFF.

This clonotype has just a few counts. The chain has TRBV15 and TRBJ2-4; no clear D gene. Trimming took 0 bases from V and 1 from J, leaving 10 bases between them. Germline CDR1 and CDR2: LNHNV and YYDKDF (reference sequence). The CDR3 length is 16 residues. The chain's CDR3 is CATSRDQLGAKNIQYF. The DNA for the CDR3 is TGTGCCACCAGCAGAGATCAATTAGGGGCCAAAAACATTCAGTACTTC.

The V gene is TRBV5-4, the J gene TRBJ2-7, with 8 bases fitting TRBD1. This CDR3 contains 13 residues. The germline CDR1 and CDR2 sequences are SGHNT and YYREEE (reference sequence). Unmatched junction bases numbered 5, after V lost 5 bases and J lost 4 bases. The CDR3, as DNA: TGTGCCAGCAGGTTACAGGGGGGATACGAGCAGTACTTC. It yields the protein CASRLQGGYEQYF.

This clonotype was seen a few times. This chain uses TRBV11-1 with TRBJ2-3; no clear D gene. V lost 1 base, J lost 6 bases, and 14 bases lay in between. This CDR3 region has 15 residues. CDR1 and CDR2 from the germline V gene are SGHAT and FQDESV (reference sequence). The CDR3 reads CASSLEDPRKDTQYF. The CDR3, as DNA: TGTGCCAGCAGCTTAGAGGACCCCCGGAAGGATACGCAGTATTTT.

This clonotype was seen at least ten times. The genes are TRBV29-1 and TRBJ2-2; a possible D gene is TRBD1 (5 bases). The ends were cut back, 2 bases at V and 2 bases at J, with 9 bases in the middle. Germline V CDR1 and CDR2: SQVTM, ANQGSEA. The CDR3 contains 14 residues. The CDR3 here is CSVEQGLNTGELFF. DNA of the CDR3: TGCAGCGTTGAACAGGGCCTAAACACCGGGGAGCTGTTTTTT.